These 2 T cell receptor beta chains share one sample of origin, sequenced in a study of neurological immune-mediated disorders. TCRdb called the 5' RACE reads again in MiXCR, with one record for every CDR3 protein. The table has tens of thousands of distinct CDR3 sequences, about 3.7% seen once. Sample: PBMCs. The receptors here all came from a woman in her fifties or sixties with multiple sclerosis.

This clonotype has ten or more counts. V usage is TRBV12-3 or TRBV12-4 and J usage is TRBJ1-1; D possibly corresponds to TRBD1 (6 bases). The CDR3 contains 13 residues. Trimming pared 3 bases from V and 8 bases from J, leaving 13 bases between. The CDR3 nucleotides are TGTGCCAGCAGTTTCTCAGGGGAGTTGGAAGCTTTCTTT. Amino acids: CASSFSGELEAFF.

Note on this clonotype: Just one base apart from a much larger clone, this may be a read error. CDR3 sequence reads: CASSSTGDAFF. CDR3 DNA sequence: TGTGCCAGCAGCTCCACAGGGGATGCTTTCTTT. V and J are TRBV6-2 or TRBV6-3 and TRBJ1-1; 7 bases map to TRBD1. The germline gives CDR1 MNHEY, CDR2 SVGEGT. J gave up 11 bases and V 6 bases, and 6 bases lay outside the gene matches. The CDR3 consists of 11 residues.